A selection of T cell receptor beta chains follows, all from one sample in a study of PD-L1 blockade in urothelial cancer. Repertoires were generated with immunoSEQ multiplex PCR, while TCRdb's copy carries only in-frame clones and drops some. The table lists tens of thousands of clones, about 85% of them singletons, with approximately 2% in the top ten. The source material was PBMCs, sampled around atezolizumab (anti-PD-L1) treatment. The origin of the receptors is a man aged 50-60 years with urothelial cancer. Both conserved end residues are part of each CDR3. The order of the fields is clone size, D gene, J gene, V gene, CDR3 protein, CDR3 DNA. D genes are given only for firm matches. The size of a clone is reported for some rows only, either as once, few or many, or as a class for expanded clones.

. | TRBD1 | TRBJ1-2 | TRBV7-9 | CASSHGQETNYGYTF | TGTGCCAGCAGTCATGGACAGGAGACAAACTATGGCTACACCTTC
. | TRBD1 | TRBJ1-6 | TRBV7-8 | CASSRQGDGNNSPLHF | TGTGCCAGCAGCCGTCAGGGGGACGGAAATAATTCACCCCTCCACTTT
. | . | TRBJ2-3 | TRBV7-2 | CASSLARRSRTSTDTQYF | TGTGCCAGCAGCTTAGCGAGGAGGTCGAGAACTAGCACAGATACGCAGTATTTT
. | TRBD2 | TRBJ2-1 | TRBV6-5 | CASRLAGGHYNEQFF | TGTGCCAGCAGATTAGCGGGGGGCCACTACAATGAGCAGTTCTTC
. | TRBD1 | TRBJ2-3 | TRBV29-1 | CSVVGTGVTDTQYF | TGCAGCGTTGTCGGGACAGGGGTAACAGATACGCAGTATTTT
. | TRBD2 | TRBJ2-1 | TRBV4-1 | CASSQDPYSGMLYNEQFF | TGCGCCAGCAGCCAAGATCCGTACAGCGGGATGCTCTACAATGAGCAGTTCTTC
. | TRBD2 | TRBJ2-1 | TRBV18 | CASSPRPGLDSYNEQFF | TGTGCCAGCTCACCACGGCCGGGACTAGATTCATACAATGAGCAGTTCTTC
few | . | TRBJ2-1 | TRBV5-6 | CASSLTTGWIF | TGTGCCAGCAGCTTGACAACAGGGTGGATCTTC
. | . | TRBJ2-3 | TRBV7-9 | CASSSLGGALADTQYF | TGTGCCAGCAGCTCCCTGGGGGGGGCCCTCGCAGATACGCAGTATTTT
once | . | TRBJ2-1 | TRBV5-4 | CASSSDPSSYNEQFF | TGTGCCAGCAGTAGCGACCCCAGCTCCTACAATGAGCAGTTCTTC
. | . | TRBJ1-2 | TRBV27 | CASSLDPGANYGYTF | TGTGCCAGCAGTTTAGATCCGGGGGCTAACTATGGCTACACCTTC
. | TRBD1 | TRBJ1-2 | TRBV6-5 | CASSYAHGQGYYGYTF | TGTGCCAGCAGTTACGCCCACGGACAGGGATACTATGGCTACACCTTC
. | TRBD2 | TRBJ2-7 | TRBV28 | CASSLGGSRDHEQYF | TGTGCCAGCAGTTTGGGAGGGAGTCGGGACCACGAGCAGTACTTC
. | TRBD2 | TRBJ2-1 | TRBV6-6 | CASSPGLGSYNEQFF | TGTGCCAGCAGTCCGGGACTAGGCTCCTACAATGAGCAGTTCTTC
. | . | TRBJ1-1 | TRBV27 | CASRLNTEAFF | TGTGCCAGTCGGTTGAACACTGAAGCTTTCTTT
. | . | TRBJ2-6 | TRBV9 | CASSVLQGSGANVLTF | TGTGCCAGCAGCGTACTCCAGGGCTCTGGGGCCAACGTCCTGACTTTC
. | TRBD2 | TRBJ2-7 | TRBV20-1 | CSALGGGEQYF | TGCAGTGCTTTGGGGGGGGGCGAGCAGTACTTC
. | TRBD1 | TRBJ2-3 | TRBV5-1 | CASSLGTGGRGDTQYF | TGCGCCAGCAGCTTGGGGACAGGGGGCCGAGGAGATACGCAGTATTTT
. | TRBD1 | TRBJ1-5 | TRBV18 | CASSPLPMGGTGVNQPQHF | TGTGCCAGCTCACCACTCCCGATGGGGGGGACAGGGGTCAATCAGCCCCAGCATTTT
. | . | TRBJ1-1 | TRBV10-1 | CASSTSRGTEAFF | TGCGCCAGCAGTACCTCAAGGGGCACTGAAGCTTTCTTT
once | TRBD2 | TRBJ2-3 | TRBV11-3 | CASSLGGRDTQYF | TGTGCCAGCAGCTTGGGAGGGCGGGATACGCAGTATTTT
. | . | TRBJ1-5 | TRBV10-3 | CAISDPGRGGNQPQHF | TGTGCCATCAGTGACCCCGGGAGGGGTGGCAATCAGCCCCAGCATTTT
few | . | TRBJ2-3 | TRBV6-5 | CASRASYQTDTQYF | TGTGCCAGCAGGGCATCTTACCAGACAGATACGCAGTATTTT
. | . | TRBJ2-1 | TRBV18 | CASSPPEVLNEQFF | TGTGCCAGCTCACCACCGGAGGTTTTGAATGAGCAGTTCTTC
once | . | TRBJ1-5 | TRBV5-8 | CASSLDFGDYSNQPQHF | TGTGCCAGCAGCTTGGATTTCGGGGACTATAGCAATCAGCCCCAGCATTTT
. | . | TRBJ1-6 | TRBV5-4 | CASSYESSYNSPLHF | TGTGCCAGCAGCTATGAGAGCTCCTATAATTCACCCCTCCACTTT
. | . | TRBJ1-1 | TRBV11-2 | CASSFTQGAEAFF | TGTGCCAGCAGCTTCACTCAGGGCGCTGAAGCTTTCTTT
few | . | TRBJ1-6 | TRBV9 | CASSVGQGYNSPLHF | TGTGCCAGCAGCGTAGGTCAGGGGTATAATTCACCCCTCCACTTT
. | . | TRBJ1-2 | TRBV7-9 | CASSLALGPDGYTF | TGTGCCAGCAGCTTAGCTCTGGGGCCGGATGGCTACACCTTC
. | . | TRBJ2-7 | TRBV4-2 | CASSQVSQGTYEQYF | TGTGCCAGCAGCCAAGTAAGTCAGGGAACCTACGAGCAGTACTTC
. | . | TRBJ1-2 | TRBV10-1 | CASSEGINYGYTF | TGCGCCAGCTCGGAGGGCATTAACTATGGCTACACCTTC
. | . | TRBJ2-1 | TRBV5-6 | CASSSRREQFF | TGTGCCAGCAGTAGCCGGCGTGAGCAGTTCTTC
. | TRBD2 | TRBJ2-1 | TRBV7-7 | CASSLSGGDHNEQFF | TGTGCTAGCAGCTTAAGCGGGGGGGACCACAATGAGCAGTTCTTC
. | TRBD2 | TRBJ2-2 | TRBV7-6 | CASSLLQRENTGELFF | TGTGCCAGCAGCCTCCTTCAGCGGGAAAACACCGGGGAGCTGTTTTTT
few | TRBD1 | TRBJ1-2 | TRBV2 | CASSARQGLYTF | TGTGCCAGCAGCGCTAGACAGGGACTCTACACCTTC
. | . | TRBJ2-7 | TRBV20-1 | CSASYQSEQYF | TGCAGTGCTTCCTATCAAAGCGAGCAGTACTTC
. | . | TRBJ1-1 | TRBV30 | CAWSVGVGGGTEAFF | TGTGCCTGGAGTGTCGGGGTTGGGGGGGGGACTGAAGCTTTCTTT
. | . | TRBJ2-7 | TRBV12-5 | CASGLGQTGAYEQYF | TGTGCTAGTGGTTTGGGCCAGACTGGTGCCTACGAGCAGTACTTC
few | . | TRBJ1-1 | TRBV12-5 | CASASQGNTEAFF | TGTGCTAGTGCCTCACAGGGGAACACTGAAGCTTTCTTT
. | . | TRBJ1-6 | TRBV14 | CASSHSSYNSPLHF | TGTGCCAGCAGCCATTCTAGTTATAATTCACCCCTCCACTTT
. | TRBD1 | TRBJ2-7 | TRBV27 | CASRPPWPRPGQFYEQYF | TGTGCCAGCAGGCCTCCCTGGCCGCGACCGGGACAGTTCTACGAGCAGTACTTC